This T cell receptor (beta chain) was captured in a study of coeliac disease (dated by TCRdb to 2022 to 2024). As for the study more broadly: Because high-resolution HLA typing was not available, biased TRBV7-2 usage was examined as a proof of principle. The full study included about 30 patients: about 22 with serologically confirmed coeliac disease and 8 controls with non-small intestinal disorders. The study applied next-generation sequencing of rearranged TRB and TRG CDR3 regions to small intestinal lymphocyte fractions from coeliac and non-coeliac patients. TRB sequencing was successfully performed on samples from some 27 subjects, among which 20 to 25 paired bulk unsorted intraepithelial and lamina propria cell samples were included. The aim was to characterise TR repertoires of small intestinal T cells in active, refractory type I and gluten-free-diet-treated coeliac disease. Summary of the overall study and its limitations: In the authors' view, the approach was unsuitable for unbiased detection of gliadin-specific T cells, since gliadin-specific T cells are scarce and rarely shared between patients. Published gliadin-specific TRB sequences were detected in about 45% of the 18 coeliac lamina propria samples but in only 1 of 6 controls. Active coeliac intraepithelial and lamina propria samples had lower TRB and TRG repertoire clonality than controls, suggesting that diverse T cells were recruited. TRB repertoires were largely private; most amino acid sequences were unique to one sample, and V-gene usage did not differ significantly by disease group. High-purity fractions were not obtained when intraepithelial cells were separated from lamina propria cells, so cross-contamination between compartments was possible.

Cells were frozen in liquid nitrogen in DMSO/FBS as aliquots of 500,000 to 550,000 cells, with a single aliquot from each fraction going to sequencing. Endoscopy and small intestinal biopsy were performed in all 30 or so patients in the study. Lamina propria cells were released by collagenase digestion of the biopsy tissue remaining after intraepithelial cell isolation. Genomic DNA was extracted from frozen unsorted cell fractions using the Qiagen DNeasy blood extraction kit. The library was generated by the immunoSEQ multiplex PCR assay. The TR loci underwent multiplexed PCR amplification, with J gene segments targeted by reverse primers and V gene segments targeted by forward primers. The amplified CDR3 regions were sequenced using the Illumina HiSeq System. The published analysis was carried out like this. To strip out PCR and sequencing errors and collapse the data into unique sequences, a nearest-neighbour algorithm merged closely related reads. Each repertoire was summarised by clonality and by T cell density, with T cell density defined as TR molecules per amount of genomic DNA input. CDR3 amino acid sequences present in at least 80% of unsorted samples were defined as public TRs and were then tested for differential abundance between coeliac and control samples. Every lamina propria sample was checked against a list of about 220 published gliadin-specific TRB sequences. Kruskal-Wallis tests followed by Dunn post-tests were used to test for differences in clonality and density between disease groups. TCRdb provides this immuneACCESS table in a form limited to in-frame rearrangements. Some clones are lacking; in checked studies, under half of them reflect an unresolved V gene, and why the rest are absent is not known. V and J calls and clone size come straight from that table; D and trimming were deduced from the DNA. This sample gives about 3,000 clones in total; around 60% of them show up just once. About a sixth of the sample comes from the top ten.

As regards this clone: Its antigen is currently not known. Base qualities are missing; no much larger clone stands one base away.

Including cysteine and phenylalanine, the CDR3 has 14 amino acids. The kept DNA is CDR3 alone, 42 bases in frame from the first base. Germline trimming amounts to 5 bases on V and 2 bases on J, with 3 as the count of junction bases outside the gene matches. From the germline V gene, CDR1 is MNHEY and CDR2 is SVGAGI. The chain uses TRBV6-5 and TRBJ2-7; a stretch of 10 junction bases matches TRBD1. This TCR derives from a woman between 45 and 60 years old without celiac disease. The sample was lymphocytes from the gut lamina propria. The cell subset or site label corresponds to: lamina propria cell (LPC) fraction of small intestinal biopsy. The CDR3 reads as follows: CASSDRGLTYEQYF. The DNA reads as follows: TGTGCCAGCAGTGACAGGGGGCTAACCTACGAGCAGTACTTC.